The present T cell receptor (beta chain) was sequenced within a study of shared T cell receptors in the human thymus. Clones were sequenced by immunoSEQ multiplex PCR, and TCRdb holds only the in-frame ones, with some missing. The data contain 650,000 to 950,000 clones, around 85% of them singletons. Trimming left V 4 bases short and J 8 bases short, with 14 bases between. CDR3 size: 13 residues. Germline lookup yields CDR1 SGHDN and CDR2 FVKESK. These same data were also listed under a study on human thymus T cells.

Sequencing input: thymocytes. This clonotype was sampled from a girl less than two years old with a congenital heart defect. The rearrangement uses TRBV14 and TRBJ1-1, with D perhaps matching TRBD1 (5 bases). DNA for the CDR3: TGTGCCAGCAGCCTTAGAACCCGGGGGGAAGCTTTCTTT. It is translated as CASSLRTRGEAFF.